The sample holds one count of the clone carrying this T cell receptor (beta chain). Its antigen is unidentified. RNA transcripts were the source from which TCR beta CDR3 regions were amplified. After a first-round RT-PCR with HTBI primers, a second-round multiplex PCR was run. TCRdb ran MiXCR on the multiplex PCR reads and lists one entry per CDR3 protein. The data show about 590,000 distinct CDR3 sequences, with 35% to 45% seen just once and about 4% held by the top ten. The sample comes from a study of Graves' ophthalmopathy and Graves' hyperthyroidism. Broader study findings: Predictions made by the model for ophthalmopathy progression reached roughly 71% sensitivity and around 72% specificity.

V gave up 0 bases and J gave up 0 bases; unmatched junction bases: 4. The germline V gene has CDR1 LNHNV and CDR2 YYDKDF (reference sequence). The CDR3 consists of 17 residues. Enrolled hyperthyroidism patients had a new diagnosis, a duration under 2 months, and an age of 18 to 65. This clonotype originated in an adult man with Graves' hyperthyroidism. Material for sequencing was peripheral blood or thyroid tissue (not recorded which). V usage is TRBV15 and J usage is TRBJ1-3; TRBD1 matches at 8 bases. CDR3 coding DNA: TGTGCCACCAGCAGAGATCCGGGACAGGTCTCTGGAAACACCATATATTTT. The encoded protein is CATSRDPGQVSGNTIYF.